This passage covers 23 T cell receptor beta chains from one sample sequenced in a study of identical twins. Using its own MiXCR run on the 5' RACE reads, TCRdb lists one record per CDR3 protein. The sample yields some 630,000 distinct CDR3 sequences, less than 9% seen once. These data were also filed under a second study, of yellow fever vaccine responses in identical twins.

The sample was PBMCs. These TCRs come from a woman younger than 30 in good health.

The chain couples TRBV7-2 to TRBJ2-1; D gene uncertain. Germline CDR1 is SGHTA and CDR2 is FQGNSA. The CDR3 spans 13 residues. The V gene lost 1 base and the J gene lost 12 bases, with 13 bases spanning the gap. CDR3 DNA: TGTGCCAGCAGCTTAGACTGGATCGGTGGGCAGTTCTTC. This translates into CASSLDWIGGQFF.

This clonotype was observed a handful of times. DNA of the CDR3: TGCAGTCCCGTGGGCAGCTCCTACAATGAGCAGTTCTTC. This codes for CSPVGSSYNEQFF. The chain carries TRBV20-1 and TRBJ2-1; D gene unclear. There are 13 residues in the CDR3. CDR1 and CDR2 (germline): DFQATT, SNEGSKA (reference sequence). V was cut by 8 bases and J by 0 bases, with 11 bases left in between.

The J gene is TRBJ2-7, the V gene TRBV20-1, with 7 bases that match TRBD1. Unmatched junction bases numbered 10, after V lost 3 bases and J lost 2 bases. Germline CDR1 DFQATT, CDR2 SNEGSKA (reference sequence). This CDR3 has 15 residues. CDR3 residues: CSASPGGARTYEQYF. The CDR3 DNA reads as TGCAGTGCTAGCCCAGGGGGAGCGCGAACCTACGAGCAGTACTTC.

The chain has TRBV25-1 and TRBJ2-2; D is unclear. Germline V gene data show CDR1 as MGHDK and CDR2 as SYGVNS. The CDR3 loop spans 13 amino acids. V shed 4 bases and J shed 6 bases, with 9 bases lying between them. CDR3 DNA sequence: TGTGCCAGCAGTGGGGAAGGCGCCGGGGAGCTGTTTTTT. As protein: CASSGEGAGELFF.

There are a few counts of this clonotype. The rearrangement uses TRBV7-9 and TRBJ2-7; D remains ambiguous. This CDR3 comprises 11 residues. Germline CDR1 SEHNR, CDR2 FQNEAQ (reference sequence). Between the trimmed V and J ends, which lost 1 base and 3 bases, there was a span of 1 base. The CDR3 nucleotides read TGTGCCAGCAGCTTAGACTACGAGCAGTACGTC. Its protein is CASSLDYEQYV.

A few counts support this clonotype. The chain has TRBV6-2 or TRBV6-3 and TRBJ2-7; possibly TRBD1 for D (6 bases). There are 17 residues in the CDR3. V was clipped by 5 bases and J by 1 base, with 21 bases between them. CDR1 and CDR2 (germline): MNHEY, SVGEGT. In nucleotides, the CDR3 is TGTGCCAGCAGTCTCCGACCCCCGGGACACCTATCCTACGAGCAGTACGTC. The encoded protein is CASSLRPPGHLSYEQYV.

This clonotype has a count of ten or more. The chain recombines TRBV18 with TRBJ2-3; no definite D call. The CDR3 has 12 residues. The V and J ends lost 4 bases and 1 base respectively, with 3 bases between them. Germline CDR1 reads KGHSH; CDR2 reads LQKENI. Here the CDR3 DNA reads TGTGCCAGCTCACACCGCACAGATACGCAGTATTTT. It is translated as CASSHRTDTQYF.

This clonotype was seen a handful of times. This sequence joins TRBV6-1 and TRBJ1-5, with a possible D match to TRBD1 (6 bases). CDR3 length equals 16 residues. Trimming left V 6 bases short and J 1 base short, with 16 bases between. The germline gives CDR1 MNHNS, CDR2 SASEGT. DNA of the CDR3: TGTGCCAGCAGGGGGGGGACATCAGGGAGCAATCAGCCCCAGCATTTT. Its protein product is CASRGGTSGSNQPQHF.

This clonotype was seen many times. This chain joins TRBV25-1 and TRBJ1-3; D is uncertain. Germline V gene sequence: CDR1 MGHDK, CDR2 SYGVNS. Trimming cost V 4 bases and J 4 bases, with 5 bases left between them. This CDR3 spans 12 amino acids. The CDR3 coding sequence is TGTGCCAGCAGTGGGGGAGGAAACACCATATATTTT. It specifies CASSGGGNTIYF.

This clonotype was recorded a few times. This chain joins TRBV10-3 and TRBJ2-7; tentative D call: TRBD2 (6 bases). Germline-derived CDR1 and CDR2 are ENHRY and SYGVKD. The CDR3 runs to 15 residues. Trimming stripped 0 bases from V and 4 bases from J, with 13 bases between. In nucleotides, the CDR3 is TGTGCCATCAGTGAGTCGGTGGGACTGCTATACGAGCAGTACGTC. It specifies CAISESVGLLYEQYV.

This clonotype has only a few counts. J is TRBJ2-7 and V is TRBV5-1; D could derive from TRBD1 or TRBD2 (5 bases each). This CDR3 has 13 residues. Trimming removed 4 bases from V and 2 bases from J, with 10 bases in between. Germline CDR1 SGHRS, CDR2 YFSETQ. This CDR3 reads CASSPGGAYEQYV. Written as DNA, the CDR3 is TGCGCCAGCAGCCCTGGGGGTGCCTACGAGCAGTACGTC.

With respect to this clonotype: A read error may explain this, as a much larger clone is one base away. The CDR3 region is CSVEESRHTGELFF. DNA for the CDR3: TGCAGCGTTGAAGAGTCCAGGCACACCGGGGAGCTGTTTTTT. This chain links TRBV29-1 with TRBJ2-2; D remains unclear. From germline, CDR1 is SQVTM and CDR2 ANQGSEA. This CDR3 has 14 residues. Deletions cut 0 bases from V and 3 bases from J, with 8 bases between.

This clonotype was seen a handful of times. V gene TRBV7-9 combines with J gene TRBJ2-3; 8 bases are a match to TRBD1. With 5 bases clipped from V and 2 bases from J, the junction kept 6 bases outside the gene matches. The CDR3 loop spans 15 amino acids. Germline V gives CDR1 SEHNR, CDR2 FQNEAQ (reference sequence). Here the CDR3 reads CASSPRTGHTDTQYF. The CDR3, as DNA: TGTGCCAGCAGCCCCAGGACAGGGCACACAGATACGCAGTATTTT.

This clonotype was observed a handful of times. The V and J genes are TRBV25-1 and TRBJ2-7; D remains unclear. Deletions cut 4 bases from V and 7 bases from J, with 14 bases between. The CDR3 runs to 13 residues. CDR1 and CDR2 from the germline V gene are MGHDK and SYGVNS. This CDR3 reads CASSGGHPTEQYF. In DNA form, the CDR3 reads TGTGCCAGCAGTGGTGGGCATCCTACGGAGCAGTACTTC.

This clonotype was detected many times. The chain has TRBV11-2 and TRBJ1-6; perhaps TRBD1 as D (5 bases). This CDR3 contains 17 residues. Trimming stripped 3 bases from V and 6 bases from J, with 18 bases between. Germline V gene data show CDR1 as SGHAT and CDR2 as FQNNGV. The CDR3: CASSFGPGEGPNSPLHF. The CDR3 DNA follows: TGTGCCAGCAGCTTTGGCCCGGGGGAAGGTCCTAATTCACCCCTCCACTTT.

This clonotype turned up a few times. The chain links TRBV6-4 to TRBJ2-1, with 7 bases aligning to TRBD1. The CDR3 totals 14 residues. V shed 5 bases, J shed 7 bases, and the junction held 8 bases outside the gene matches. Germline CDR1 is MRHNA and CDR2 is SNTAGT. The CDR3 coding sequence is TGTGCCAGCAGTCCCCGGTACAGGGGAAATGAGCAGTTCTTC. This gives the protein CASSPRYRGNEQFF.

The chain uses TRBV5-1 and TRBJ1-3, with D tentatively TRBD1 (5 bases). The CDR3 is 15 amino acids. In germline, CDR1 is SGHRS, CDR2 YFSETQ. V was shortened by 0 bases and J by 1 base, with 8 bases between the two germline ends. CDR3 DNA sequence: TGCGCCAGCAGCTTGGACAGGTTTTCTGGAAACACCATATATTTT. It yields the protein CASSLDRFSGNTIYF.

The chain carries TRBV27 and TRBJ2-3; 13 bases are a match to TRBD2. Germline V gives CDR1 MNHEY, CDR2 SMNVEV (reference sequence). This CDR3 region has 18 residues. V lost 0 bases and J lost 3; bases outside the gene matches: 6. The CDR3, as DNA: TGTGCCAGCAGTTTATCGACTAGCGGGGGGCCCGGAACAGATACGCAGTATTTT. It yields the protein CASSLSTSGGPGTDTQYF.

A few counts support this clonotype. J is TRBJ2-3 and V is TRBV9, with D hard to call. V shed 0 bases and J shed 1 base, with 27 bases lying between them. Germline-derived CDR1 and CDR2 are SGDLS and YYNGEE. The CDR3 contains 21 residues. CDR3: CASSVDVLPWGGQRRTDTQYF. DNA of the CDR3: TGTGCCAGCAGCGTAGATGTCCTGCCGTGGGGTGGTCAGCGCCGCACAGATACGCAGTATTTT.

This clonotype showed up many times. The CDR3: CASSPPGTGELFF. The CDR3, as DNA: TGTGCCAGCAGTCCCCCGGGGACCGGGGAGCTGTTTTTT. This chain joins TRBV25-1 and TRBJ2-2; the D gene is possibly TRBD2 (5 bases). The CDR3 runs to 13 residues. Trimming took off 5 bases at V and 5 bases at J, with 9 bases between the two ends. Germline V CDR1 and CDR2: MGHDK, SYGVNS.

This clonotype was seen more than once but under ten times. This chain joins TRBV5-1 and TRBJ2-1, with D uncertain. Germline V gene sequence: CDR1 SGHRS, CDR2 YFSETQ. The CDR3 is 15 amino acids. V was cut by 0 bases and J by 10 bases, with 17 bases left in between. The CDR3 protein is CASSLAITESAEQFF. The DNA for the CDR3 is TGCGCCAGCAGCTTGGCCATCACGGAGTCCGCGGAGCAGTTCTTC.

The V gene is TRBV7-9, the J gene TRBJ2-7; a weak D match, TRBD1 (6 bases). Germline lookup yields CDR1 SEHNR and CDR2 FQNEAQ (reference sequence). The V end lost 2 bases, the J end lost 3 bases, and 14 bases lay between the germline ends. This CDR3 has 15 residues. Here the CDR3 DNA reads TGTGCCAGCAGCTTAACCACAGGGACCTACTACGAGCAGTACTTC. It translates to CASSLTTGTYYEQYF.

This clonotype was detected only a few times. The chain links TRBV28 to TRBJ2-1; 16 bases are a match to TRBD2. CDR1 and CDR2 from the germline V gene are MDHEN and SYDVKM. The CDR3 runs to 16 residues. The V and J ends lost 6 bases and 9 bases, in that order; junction bases with no gene match: 8. DNA for the CDR3: TGTGCCAGCAGACCGGGACTAGCGGGAGGGTTAAGTGAGCAGTTCTTC. Translation: CASRPGLAGGLSEQFF.